The clone carrying this TCR beta chain has more than one count but fewer than ten. Its specificity is unknown. V was pared by 2 bases and J by 3 bases, with 8 bases between. CDR1 and CDR2 from the germline V gene are SEHNR and FQNEAQ (reference sequence). The CDR3 is 14 residues long. The data derive from a study of cytomegalovirus exposure and HLA in healthy donors. This PCR relied on a set of 60 Vbeta primers and 13 Jbeta primers. Clones were sequenced by immunoSEQ multiplex PCR, and TCRdb holds only the in-frame ones, with some missing. The table lists 90,000 to 100,000 clones, around 10% of them singletons, with 4.5% to 6% in the top ten. Broader study findings: About 87% or about 30% of the time was how often most TCR beta V segments were productive, according to an earlier analysis. Presence/absence analyses rested on an assumption that sequencing depth was roughly uniform across donors.

Sequencing was done on a sample of PBMCs. This receptor was obtained from a man in his fifties or sixties in good health and CMV-seropositive. The chain combines TRBV7-9 with TRBJ1-5, with D maybe TRBD1 (6 bases). CDR3 loop: CASSLKGDNQPQHF. Here the CDR3 DNA reads TGTGCCAGCAGCTTAAAGGGGGACAATCAGCCCCAGCATTTT.